The next 5 T cell receptor beta chains were all read from a single sample in a study of cytomegalovirus exposure and HLA in healthy donors. PCR was performed using 60 Vbeta and 13 Jbeta primers. The method was immunoSEQ multiplex PCR; TCRdb's version includes in-frame clones alone and lacks a portion of them. The sample lists 87,000 or so clones; 55% to 75% were seen once. The sequencing input was PBMCs. The receptors here all came from a man aged 55 to 70 in good health and CMV-seronegative.

The chain is built from TRBV27 and TRBJ2-1, with 11 bases fitting TRBD2. Looked up from germline, CDR1 is MNHEY and CDR2 is SMNVEV (reference sequence). This CDR3 has 16 amino acids. V lost 6 bases, J lost 8 bases, and 12 bases stayed unmatched. CDR3 loop: CASSQVAGGPEDEQFF. The CDR3 DNA sequence: TGTGCCAGCAGCCAAGTAGCGGGAGGGCCTGAGGATGAGCAGTTCTTC.

This sequence joins TRBV18 and TRBJ2-7; weak D call: TRBD1 (6 bases). Looked up from germline, CDR1 is KGHSH and CDR2 is LQKENI. CDR3 size: 16 residues. V was clipped by 5 bases and J by 2 bases, with 19 bases between them. As DNA, the CDR3 is TGTGCCAGCTCATCGTGGAACAGGGACCAAACCTACGAGCAGTACTTC. Its protein product is CASSSWNRDQTYEQYF.

This clone has only a few counts. This rearrangement joins TRBV5-4 to TRBJ1-1; possibly TRBD1 for D (5 bases). Trimming left V 4 bases short and J 6 bases short, with 13 bases between. CDR1 SGHNT and CDR2 YYREEE come from the germline V gene (reference sequence). This CDR3 spans 13 amino acids. CDR3 sequence: CASSGAGVPEAFF. CDR3 DNA sequence: TGTGCCAGCAGCGGAGCGGGGGTGCCTGAAGCTTTCTTT.

This chain's CDR3 is CASSPIGSRAFF. The CDR3 nucleotides are TGTGCCAGCAGCCCGATCGGGTCCCGAGCTTTCTTT. The V call is TRBV14, the J call TRBJ1-1; no firm D call. Per the germline V gene, CDR1 is SGHDN and CDR2 is FVKESK. V lost 4 bases, J lost 10 bases, and 13 bases lay in between. There are 12 residues in the CDR3.

The table lists this clone with a few counts. The chain links TRBV6-5 to TRBJ2-3; perhaps TRBD1 as D (5 bases). Trimming shortened V by 6 bases and J by 5 bases, and 15 bases separated the two germline ends. CDR1 MNHEY and CDR2 SVGAGI come from the germline V gene. The CDR3 extends over 14 amino acids. This chain's CDR3 is CASSLKGAGDTQYF. The CDR3 nucleotides read TGTGCCAGCAGCCTAAAAGGGGCCGGAGATACGCAGTATTTT.